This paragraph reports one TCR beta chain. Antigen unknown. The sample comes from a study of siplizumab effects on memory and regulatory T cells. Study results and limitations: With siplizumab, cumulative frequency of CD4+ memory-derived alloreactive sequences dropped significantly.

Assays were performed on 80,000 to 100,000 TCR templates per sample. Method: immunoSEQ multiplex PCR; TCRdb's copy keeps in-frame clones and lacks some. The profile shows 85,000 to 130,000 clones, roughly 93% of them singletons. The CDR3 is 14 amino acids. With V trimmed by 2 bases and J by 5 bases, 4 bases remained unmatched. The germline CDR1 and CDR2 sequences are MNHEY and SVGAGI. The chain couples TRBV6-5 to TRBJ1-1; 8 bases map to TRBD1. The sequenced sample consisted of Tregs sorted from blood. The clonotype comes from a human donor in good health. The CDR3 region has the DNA TGTGCCAGCAGTTACCTGACAGGGGTTACTGAAGCTTTCTTT. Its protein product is CASSYLTGVTEAFF.